Presented here are 9 T cell receptor beta chains from one specimen sequenced in a study of T cell changes during pregnancy in multiple sclerosis. Data came from immunoSEQ multiplex PCR; TCRdb stores just in-frame clones and leaves some out. The sample holds 50,000 or so clones, about 93% seen once. The specimen comprised CD4+ T cells from peripheral blood mononuclear cells, sampled in the second trimester of pregnancy. These receptors were taken from a female donor with multiple sclerosis, enrolled in a pregnancy study.

This rearrangement joins TRBV19 to TRBJ2-6, with D possibly TRBD1 on 5 matching bases. V lost 5 bases and J lost 0, with 11 bases in between. Germline CDR1 is LNHDA and CDR2 is SQIVND (reference sequence). The CDR3 covers 16 residues. The CDR3 DNA sequence: TGTGCCAGTAGTTGGGGCAGGAGCTCTGGGGCCAACGTCCTGACTTTC. Translated: CASSWGRSSGANVLTF.

This clone was detected only a few times. V and J are TRBV2 and TRBJ1-2, with 7 bases lining up with TRBD1. The germline gives CDR1 SNHLY, CDR2 FYNNEI. After removal of 6 bases from V and 7 bases from J, the junction contained 17 bases not matched to a gene. The CDR3 length is 16 residues. The CDR3 protein is CASSAPGTASPTGYTF. CDR3 nucleotide sequence: TGTGCCAGCAGCGCCCCCGGGACAGCATCTCCTACTGGCTACACCTTC. Together with reference TRBV2 and TRBJ1-2, the CDR3 gives the full variable domain: EPEVTQTPSHQVTQMGQEVILRCVPISNHLYFYWYRQILGQKVEFLVSFYNNEISEKSEIFDDQFSVERPDGSNFTLKIRSTKLEDSAMYFCASSAPGTASPTGYTFGSGTRLTVV.

This sequence joins TRBV18 and TRBJ2-5, with 10 bases identical to TRBD2. V shed 3 bases, J shed 4 bases, and the junction held 8 bases outside the gene matches. Per germline, CDR1 KGHSH and CDR2 LQKENI. The CDR3 totals 16 residues. In DNA form, the CDR3 reads TGTGCCAGCTCACCCTTAGCGGGGGGCTTGGGAGAGACCCAGTACTTC. Translated, it gives CASSPLAGGLGETQYF.

The chain uses TRBV2 and TRBJ1-6; D is unclear. The ends were cut back, 10 bases at V and 0 bases at J, with 13 bases in the middle. This CDR3 has 15 residues. CDR1 and CDR2 (germline): SNHLY, FYNNEI. The CDR3 reads CAIKGAASYNSPLHF. The DNA of the CDR3 is TGTGCCATCAAGGGAGCGGCCTCCTATAATTCACCCCTCCACTTT.

This chain uses TRBV9 with TRBJ2-3, with 14 bases aligning to TRBD2. CDR1 SGDLS and CDR2 YYNGEE come from the germline V gene. Losses at the gene ends were 4 bases for V and 4 bases for J; bases not matched to a gene: 5. The CDR3 spans 16 residues. The DNA for the CDR3 is TGTGCCAGCAGCCCAAGACTAGCGGGGGGGTCAGATACGCAGTATTTT. Its protein product is CASSPRLAGGSDTQYF.

This chain links TRBV7-3 with TRBJ2-2; D perhaps matches TRBD2 (6 bases). From germline, CDR1 is SGHTA and CDR2 FQGTGA. The CDR3 is 16 amino acids. V was shortened by 7 bases and J by 5 bases, with 20 bases between the two germline ends. CDR3 bases: TGTGCCAGCACCCCGATGGGCGGGAAAGAAACCGGGGAGCTGTTTTTT. This gives the protein CASTPMGGKETGELFF.

The rearrangement joins TRBV10-3 to TRBJ1-2; D remains unclear. Trimming took off 1 base at V and 0 bases at J, with 9 bases between the two ends. Germline V gives CDR1 ENHRY, CDR2 SYGVKD. This CDR3 spans 15 amino acids. CDR3: CAISEWQNANYGYTF. The CDR3 nucleotides read TGTGCCATCAGTGAGTGGCAAAATGCTAACTATGGCTACACCTTC.

This clone occurred once. The chain uses TRBV12-5 and TRBJ2-5; D perhaps matches TRBD2 (6 bases). Looked up from germline, CDR1 is LGHNT and CDR2 is FRNRAP. CDR3 length: 14 amino acids. V gave up 0 bases and J gave up 7 bases, with 12 bases separating them. In nucleotides, the CDR3 is TGTGCTAGTGGTTTGGTACCTAGCGACGGGACCCAGTACTTC. Its translation is CASGLVPSDGTQYF.

V gene TRBV5-1 combines with J gene TRBJ1-6; 7 nucleotides agree with TRBD1. CDR1 is SGHRS, CDR2 YFSETQ, per germline. J lost 7 bases, V lost 4 bases, and 11 bases had no gene match. The CDR3 is 16 amino acids. The CDR3 is CASSPDRASRNSPLHF. The DNA for the CDR3 is TGCGCCAGCAGCCCAGACAGGGCCAGTCGCAATTCACCCCTCCACTTT.